This T cell receptor (beta chain) originates from a study of cytotoxic CD8 clonotypes in ibrutinib-treated CLL. Background on the study: Partial responses numbered approximately 24 and complete responses 2; after a median about 72 months, roughly 14 stayed remitted and approximately 12 progressed. Study findings and constraints: Sustained-remission patients were sampled at one set of times and progressing patients at different ones.

A word on this clone: Antigen: not known.

This CDR3 has 15 amino acids. Germline CDR1 and CDR2: SGHVS and FNYEAQ. J gave up 6 bases and V 5 bases, and 6 bases lay outside the gene matches. The data were produced by immunoSEQ multiplex PCR, yet TCRdb's version contains in-frame clones alone and is incomplete. Among some 350,000 clones listed, about 61% were seen once. The J gene is TRBJ1-5, the V gene TRBV7-6; 11 bases fit TRBD1. Here the sequenced sample was PBMCs, taken after 36 months of ibrutinib treatment. This clonotype was sampled from a human donor with chronic lymphocytic leukemia. This CDR3 reads CASSPGTGGIQPQHF. Here the CDR3 DNA reads TGTGCCAGCAGCCCCGGGACAGGGGGGATTCAGCCCCAGCATTTT.